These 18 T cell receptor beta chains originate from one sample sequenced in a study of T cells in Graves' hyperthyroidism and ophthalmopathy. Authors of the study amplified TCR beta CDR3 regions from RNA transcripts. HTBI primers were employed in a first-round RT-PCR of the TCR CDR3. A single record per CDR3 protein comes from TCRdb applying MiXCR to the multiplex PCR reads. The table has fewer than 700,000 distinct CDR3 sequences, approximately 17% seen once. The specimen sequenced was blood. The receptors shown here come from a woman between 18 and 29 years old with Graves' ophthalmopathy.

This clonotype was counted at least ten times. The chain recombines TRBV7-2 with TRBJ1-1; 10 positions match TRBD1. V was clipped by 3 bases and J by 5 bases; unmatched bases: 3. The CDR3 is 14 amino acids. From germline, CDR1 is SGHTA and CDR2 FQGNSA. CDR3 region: CASSFRQGATEAFF. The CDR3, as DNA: TGTGCCAGCAGCTTCAGACAGGGGGCGACTGAAGCTTTCTTT.

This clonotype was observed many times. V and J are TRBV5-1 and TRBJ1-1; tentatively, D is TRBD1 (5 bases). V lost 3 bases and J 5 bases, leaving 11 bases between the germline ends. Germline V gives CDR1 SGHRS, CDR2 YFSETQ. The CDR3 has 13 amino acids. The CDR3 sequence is CASSSSGWTEAFF. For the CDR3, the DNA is TGCGCCAGCAGCTCATCAGGGTGGACTGAAGCTTTCTTT.

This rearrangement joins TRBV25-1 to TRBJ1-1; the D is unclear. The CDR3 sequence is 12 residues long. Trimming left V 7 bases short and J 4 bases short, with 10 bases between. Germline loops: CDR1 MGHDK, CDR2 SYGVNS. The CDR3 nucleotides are TGTGCCAGCAACGCCCCGGGCACTGAAGCTTTCTTT. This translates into CASNAPGTEAFF.

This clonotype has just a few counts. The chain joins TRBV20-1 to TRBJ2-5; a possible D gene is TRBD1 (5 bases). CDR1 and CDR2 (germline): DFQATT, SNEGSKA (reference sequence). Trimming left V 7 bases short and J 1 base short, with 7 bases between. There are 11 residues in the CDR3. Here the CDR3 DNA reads TGCAGTGGGGGCTTCCAAGAGACCCAGTACTTC. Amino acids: CSGGFQETQYF.

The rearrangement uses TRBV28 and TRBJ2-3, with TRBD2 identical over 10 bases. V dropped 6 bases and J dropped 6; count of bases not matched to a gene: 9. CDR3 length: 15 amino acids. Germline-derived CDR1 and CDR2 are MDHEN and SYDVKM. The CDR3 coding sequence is TGTGCCAGCAGCTCAAGCGGGGGGGGCGGGGATACGCAGTATTTT. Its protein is CASSSSGGGGDTQYF.

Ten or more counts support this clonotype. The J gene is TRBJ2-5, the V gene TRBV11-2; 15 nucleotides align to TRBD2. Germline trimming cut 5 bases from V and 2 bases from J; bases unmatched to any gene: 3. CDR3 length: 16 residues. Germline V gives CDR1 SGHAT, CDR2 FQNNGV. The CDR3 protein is CASSLGTSGRQETQYF. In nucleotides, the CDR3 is TGTGCCAGCAGCCTAGGGACTAGCGGGAGGCAAGAGACCCAGTACTTC.

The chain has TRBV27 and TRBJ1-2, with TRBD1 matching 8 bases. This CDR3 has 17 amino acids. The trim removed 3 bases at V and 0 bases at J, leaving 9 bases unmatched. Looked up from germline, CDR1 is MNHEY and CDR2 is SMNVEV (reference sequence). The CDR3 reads CASSFRTGPISNYGYTF. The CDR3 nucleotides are TGTGCCAGCAGTTTTAGGACAGGGCCGATCTCTAACTATGGCTACACCTTC.

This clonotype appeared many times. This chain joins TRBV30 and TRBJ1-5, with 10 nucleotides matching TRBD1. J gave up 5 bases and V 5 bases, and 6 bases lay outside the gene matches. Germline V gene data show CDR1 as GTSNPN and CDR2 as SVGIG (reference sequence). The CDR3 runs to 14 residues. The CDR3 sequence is CAWSTGGGDQPQHF. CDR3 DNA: TGTGCCTGGTCGACAGGGGGCGGGGATCAGCCCCAGCATTTT.

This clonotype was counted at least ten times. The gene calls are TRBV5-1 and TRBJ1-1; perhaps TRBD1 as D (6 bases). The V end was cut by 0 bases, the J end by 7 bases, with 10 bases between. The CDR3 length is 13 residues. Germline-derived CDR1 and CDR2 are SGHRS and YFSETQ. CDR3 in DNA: TGCGCCAGCAGCTTGGTTGGGGGCCGTGAAGCTTTCTTT. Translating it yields CASSLVGGREAFF.

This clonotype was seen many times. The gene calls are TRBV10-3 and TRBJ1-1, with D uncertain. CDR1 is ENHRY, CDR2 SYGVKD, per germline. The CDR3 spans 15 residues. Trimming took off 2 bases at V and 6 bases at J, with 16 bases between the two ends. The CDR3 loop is CAISEGRVPTAEAFF. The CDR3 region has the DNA TGTGCCATCAGTGAGGGACGGGTTCCTACCGCTGAAGCTTTCTTT.

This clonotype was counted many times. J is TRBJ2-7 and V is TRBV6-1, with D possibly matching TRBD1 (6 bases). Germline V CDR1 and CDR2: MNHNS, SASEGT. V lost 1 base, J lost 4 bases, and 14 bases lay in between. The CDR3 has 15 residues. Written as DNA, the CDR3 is TGTGCCAGCAGTGAAGGACAGGAAGGTCCATACGAGCAGTACTTC. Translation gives CASSEGQEGPYEQYF.

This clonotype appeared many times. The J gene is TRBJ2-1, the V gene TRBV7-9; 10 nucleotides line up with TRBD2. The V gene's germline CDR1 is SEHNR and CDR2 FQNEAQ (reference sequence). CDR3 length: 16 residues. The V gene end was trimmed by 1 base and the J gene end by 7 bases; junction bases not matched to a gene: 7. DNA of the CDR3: TGTGCCAGCAGCTTAGGATCACTAGCGGGGCGGAATGAGCAGTTCTTC. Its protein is CASSLGSLAGRNEQFF.

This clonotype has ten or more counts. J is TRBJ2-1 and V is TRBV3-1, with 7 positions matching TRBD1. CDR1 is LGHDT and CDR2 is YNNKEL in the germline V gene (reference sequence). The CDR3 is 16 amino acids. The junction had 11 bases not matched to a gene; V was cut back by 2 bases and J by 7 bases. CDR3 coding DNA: TGTGCCAGCAGCCAAATTATGACAGGGTACGGAAATGAGCAGTTCTTC. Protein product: CASSQIMTGYGNEQFF.

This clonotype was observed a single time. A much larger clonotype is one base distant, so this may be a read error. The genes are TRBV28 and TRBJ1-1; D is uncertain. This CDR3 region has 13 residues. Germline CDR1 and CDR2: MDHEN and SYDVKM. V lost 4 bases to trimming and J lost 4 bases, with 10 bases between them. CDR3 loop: CASSYRLSTEAFF. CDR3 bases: TGTGCCAGCAGTTACAGACTGAGCACTGAAGCTTTCTTT.

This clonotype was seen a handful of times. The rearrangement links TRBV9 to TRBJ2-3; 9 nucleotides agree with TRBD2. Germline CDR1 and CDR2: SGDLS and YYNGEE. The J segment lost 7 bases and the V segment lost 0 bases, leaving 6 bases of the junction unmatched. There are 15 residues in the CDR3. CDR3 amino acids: CASSVASGAIYTQYF. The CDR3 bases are TGTGCCAGCAGCGTAGCTAGCGGGGCCATTTATACGCAGTATTTT.

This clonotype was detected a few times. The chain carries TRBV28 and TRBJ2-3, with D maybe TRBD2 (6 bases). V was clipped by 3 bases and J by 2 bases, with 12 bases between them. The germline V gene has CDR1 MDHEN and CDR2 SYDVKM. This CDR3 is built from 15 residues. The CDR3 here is CASSFSASDTDTQYF. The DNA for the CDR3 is TGTGCCAGCAGTTTTTCGGCTAGCGACACAGATACGCAGTATTTT.

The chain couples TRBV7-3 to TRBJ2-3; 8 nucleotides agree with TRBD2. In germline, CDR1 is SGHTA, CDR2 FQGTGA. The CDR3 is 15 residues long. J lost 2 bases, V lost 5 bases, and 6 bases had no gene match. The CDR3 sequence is CASSPQAGVTDTQYF. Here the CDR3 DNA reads TGTGCCAGCAGCCCCCAAGCGGGAGTCACAGATACGCAGTATTTT.

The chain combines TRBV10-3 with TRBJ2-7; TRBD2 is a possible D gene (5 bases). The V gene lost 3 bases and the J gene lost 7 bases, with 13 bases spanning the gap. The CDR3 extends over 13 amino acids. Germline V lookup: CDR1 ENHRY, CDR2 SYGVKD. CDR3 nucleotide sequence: TGTGCCATCAGTGATGAGGGTTCACGGGAGCAGTACTTC. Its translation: CAISDEGSREQYF.